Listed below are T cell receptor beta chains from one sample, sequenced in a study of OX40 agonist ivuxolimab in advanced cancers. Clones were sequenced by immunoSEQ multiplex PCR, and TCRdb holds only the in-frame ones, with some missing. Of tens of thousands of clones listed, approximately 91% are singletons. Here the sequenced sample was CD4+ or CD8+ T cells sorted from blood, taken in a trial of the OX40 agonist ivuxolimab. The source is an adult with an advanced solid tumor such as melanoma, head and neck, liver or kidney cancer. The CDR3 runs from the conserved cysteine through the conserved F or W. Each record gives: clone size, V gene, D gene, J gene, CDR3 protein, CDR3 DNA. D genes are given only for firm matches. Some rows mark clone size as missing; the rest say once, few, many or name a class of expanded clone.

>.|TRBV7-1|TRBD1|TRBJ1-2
CASSQDRARNTF
TGTGCCAGCAGCCAAGACAGGGCCCGAAACACCTTC
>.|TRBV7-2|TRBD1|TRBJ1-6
CASRPGEGASYNSPLHF
TGTGCCAGCAGACCGGGAGAGGGGGCGTCCTATAATTCACCCCTCCACTTT
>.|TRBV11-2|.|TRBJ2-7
CASSLGHYEQYF
TGTGCCAGCAGCTTAGGACACTACGAGCAGTACTTC
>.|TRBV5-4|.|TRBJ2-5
CASSLVGGAKETQYF
TGTGCCAGCAGCTTGGTAGGGGGGGCGAAAGAGACCCAGTACTTC
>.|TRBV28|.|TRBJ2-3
CASSLGTGTPMDTQYF
TGTGCCAGCAGTTTAGGTACCGGGACCCCTATGGATACGCAGTATTTT
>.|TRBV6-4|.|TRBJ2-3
CASVTCFTDTQYF
TGTGCCAGCGTTACCTGCTTCACAGATACGCAGTATTTT
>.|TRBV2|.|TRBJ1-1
CASSAPMNTEAFF
TGTGCCAGCAGTGCCCCCATGAACACTGAAGCTTTCTTT
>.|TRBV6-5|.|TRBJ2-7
CASSYATVYEQYF
TGTGCCAGCAGTTACGCCACAGTTTACGAGCAGTACTTC
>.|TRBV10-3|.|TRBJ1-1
CAISDPSGMTFF
TGTGCCATCAGTGACCCATCCGGTATGACTTTCTTT
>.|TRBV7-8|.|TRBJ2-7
CASSLAGGWTSEQYF
TGTGCCAGCAGCTTAGCAGGGGGCTGGACTAGCGAGCAGTACTTC
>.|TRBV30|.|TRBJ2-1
CAWSVRLREQFF
TGTGCCTGGAGTGTAAGACTGAGGGAGCAGTTCTTC
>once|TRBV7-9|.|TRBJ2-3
CASSLLNRLDTQYF
TGTGCCAGCAGCTTACTAAATAGGTTGGATACGCAGTATTTT
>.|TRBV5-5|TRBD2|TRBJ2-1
CASSFSSGGHNEQFF
TGTGCCAGCAGCTTCTCTTCGGGGGGGCACAATGAGCAGTTCTTC
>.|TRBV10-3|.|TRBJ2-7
CAISESKGPYEQYF
TGTGCCATCAGTGAGTCGAAGGGGCCCTACGAGCAGTACTTC
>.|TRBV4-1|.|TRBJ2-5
CASSLAYQETQYF
TGCGCCAGCAGTCTAGCATACCAAGAGACCCAGTACTTC
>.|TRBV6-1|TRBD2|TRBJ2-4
CASSEWTSPKNIQYF
TGTGCCAGCAGCGAATGGACTAGCCCCAAAAACATTCAGTACTTC
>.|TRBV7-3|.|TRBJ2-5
CASSLSSGDGEAQYF
TGTGCCAGCAGCTTAAGTTCCGGGGATGGGGAGGCCCAGTACTTC
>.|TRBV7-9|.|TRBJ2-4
CASSPRAGEDIQYF
TGTGCCAGCAGCCCCAGGGCCGGGGAGGACATTCAGTACTTC
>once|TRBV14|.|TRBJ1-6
CASPPFRPYNSPLHF
TGTGCCAGCCCCCCATTTAGGCCTTATAATTCACCCCTCCACTTT
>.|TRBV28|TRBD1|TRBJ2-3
CASSLMLLTGDTDTQYF
TGTGCCAGCAGTTTGATGTTATTGACAGGGGACACAGATACGCAGTATTTT
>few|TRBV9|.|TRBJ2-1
CASSVDVEVGQFF
TGTGCCAGCAGCGTAGATGTCGAGGTGGGGCAGTTCTTC
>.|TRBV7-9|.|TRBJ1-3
CASSPRRLPSGNTIYF
TGTGCCAGCAGCCCAAGGCGGCTACCCTCTGGAAACACCATATATTTT
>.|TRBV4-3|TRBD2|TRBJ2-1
CASSQNGAYSGGVNEQFF
TGCGCCAGCAGCCAAAACGGGGCGTATTCGGGGGGGGTTAATGAGCAGTTCTTC
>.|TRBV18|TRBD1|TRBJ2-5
CASSPPGTAQETQYF
TGTGCCAGCTCACCACCGGGGACAGCTCAAGAGACCCAGTACTTC
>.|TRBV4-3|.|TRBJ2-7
CASSQDHRNGFYEQYF
TGCGCCAGCAGCCAAGATCACCGGAACGGATTCTACGAGCAGTACTTC
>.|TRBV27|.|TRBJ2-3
CASSLSGWQVGTDTQYF
TGTGCCAGCAGTTTATCGGGCTGGCAGGTTGGGACAGATACGCAGTATTTT
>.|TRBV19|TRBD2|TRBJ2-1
CASSRLAGGFSYNEQFF
TGTGCCAGTAGTCGGCTAGCGGGGGGGTTCTCCTACAATGAGCAGTTCTTC
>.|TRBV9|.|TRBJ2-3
CASSVGGEVDTQYF
TGTGCCAGCAGCGTAGGCGGGGAAGTAGATACGCAGTATTTT
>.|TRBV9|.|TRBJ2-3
CASSETTSDTQYF
TGTGCCAGCAGCGAGACCACCTCGGATACGCAGTATTTT
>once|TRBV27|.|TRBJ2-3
CASSLLGAAGSTDTQYF
TGTGCCAGCAGCCTTTTGGGGGCGGCGGGAAGCACAGATACGCAGTATTTT
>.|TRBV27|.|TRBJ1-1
CASSTGALEAFF
TGTGCCAGCAGTACCGGGGCCCTTGAAGCTTTCTTT
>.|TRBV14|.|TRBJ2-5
CASSHSGRGGTQETQYF
TGTGCCAGCAGCCATTCGGGTCGCGGGGGCACACAAGAGACCCAGTACTTC
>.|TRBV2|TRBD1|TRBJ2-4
CATPPGQGNLKNIQYF
TGTGCCACCCCCCCGGGACAGGGGAATCTCAAAAACATTCAGTACTTC
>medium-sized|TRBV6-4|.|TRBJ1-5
CASSDLPGQPQHF
TGTGCCAGCAGTGACCTTCCGGGACAGCCCCAGCATTTT
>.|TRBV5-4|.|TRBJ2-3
CATINGGEAHTDTQYF
TGTGCCACCATTAACGGGGGCGAGGCCCACACAGATACGCAGTATTTT
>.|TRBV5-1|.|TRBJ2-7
CASSLEGSIREQYF
TGCGCCAGCAGCTTGGAAGGCAGCATCCGCGAGCAGTACTTC
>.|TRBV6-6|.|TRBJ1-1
CASSYSNTNTEAFF
TGTGCCAGCAGTTACTCGAATACGAACACTGAAGCTTTCTTT
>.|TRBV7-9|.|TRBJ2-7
CASSTTGEQYF
TGTGCCAGCAGTACCACAGGGGAGCAGTACTTC
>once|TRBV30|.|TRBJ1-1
CAWTSHQPNTEAFF
TGTGCCTGGACCTCGCACCAGCCGAACACTGAAGCTTTCTTT
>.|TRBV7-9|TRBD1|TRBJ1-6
CASSLVGQGSPLHF
TGTGCCAGCAGCTTGGTGGGACAGGGTTCACCCCTCCACTTT
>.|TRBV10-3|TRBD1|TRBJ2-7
CAISRTGEDF
TGTGCCATCAGCCGGACAGGGGAGGACTTC
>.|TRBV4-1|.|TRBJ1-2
CASSQSERANYGYTF
TGCGCCAGCAGCCAGAGTGAGAGAGCTAACTATGGCTACACCTTC
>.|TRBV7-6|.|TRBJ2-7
CASSKSSYEQYF
TGTGCCAGCAGCAAAAGCTCCTACGAGCAGTACTTC